What follows describes a single T cell receptor (beta chain). The table came from immunoSEQ multiplex PCR; TCRdb's copy has only in-frame clones and leaves some out. The sample includes under 200,000 clones, 80% to 95% of them seen just once. These data are taken from a study of control samples from healthy donors and cancer patients. Sequencing input: blood. The origin of this receptor is a woman aged 30 to 39 in good health.

The CDR3 loop reads CASSLDRRSYEQYF. In DNA, the CDR3 is TGTGCCAGCAGTTTGGACAGGAGATCCTACGAGCAGTACTTC. This chain connects TRBV28 to TRBJ2-7; TRBD1 aligns across 7 bases. This CDR3 has 14 amino acids. The J segment lost 1 base and the V segment lost 3 bases, leaving 3 bases of the junction unmatched. Germline loops: CDR1 MDHEN, CDR2 SYDVKM.